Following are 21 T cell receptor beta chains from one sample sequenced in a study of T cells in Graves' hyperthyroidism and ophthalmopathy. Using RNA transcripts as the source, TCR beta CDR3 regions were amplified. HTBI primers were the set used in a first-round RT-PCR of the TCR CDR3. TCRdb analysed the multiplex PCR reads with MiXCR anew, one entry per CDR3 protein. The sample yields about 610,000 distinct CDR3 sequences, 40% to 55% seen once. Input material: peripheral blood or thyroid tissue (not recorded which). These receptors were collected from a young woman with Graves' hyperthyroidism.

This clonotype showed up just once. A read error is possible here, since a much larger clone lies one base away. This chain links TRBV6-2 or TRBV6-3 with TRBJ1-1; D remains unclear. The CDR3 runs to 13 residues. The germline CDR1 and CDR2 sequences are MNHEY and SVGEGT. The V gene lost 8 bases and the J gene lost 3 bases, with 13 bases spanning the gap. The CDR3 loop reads CASGYLVDTEAFF. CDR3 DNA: TGTGCCAGCGGCTATCTTGTGGACACTGAAGCTTTCTTT.

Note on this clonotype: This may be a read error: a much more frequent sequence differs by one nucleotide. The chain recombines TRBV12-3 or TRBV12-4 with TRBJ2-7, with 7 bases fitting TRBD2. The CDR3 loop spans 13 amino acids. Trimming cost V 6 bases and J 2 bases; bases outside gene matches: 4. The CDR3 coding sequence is TGTGCCAGCAGGCGAGGGAGGGCCTACGAGCAGTACTTC. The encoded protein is CASRRGRAYEQYF.

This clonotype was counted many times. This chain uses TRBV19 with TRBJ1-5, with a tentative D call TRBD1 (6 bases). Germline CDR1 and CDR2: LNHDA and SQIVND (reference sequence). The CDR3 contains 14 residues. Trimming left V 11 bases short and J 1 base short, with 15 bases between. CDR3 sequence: CAGAPDRSNQPQHF. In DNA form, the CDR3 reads TGTGCCGGCGCACCGGACAGAAGCAATCAGCCCCAGCATTTT.

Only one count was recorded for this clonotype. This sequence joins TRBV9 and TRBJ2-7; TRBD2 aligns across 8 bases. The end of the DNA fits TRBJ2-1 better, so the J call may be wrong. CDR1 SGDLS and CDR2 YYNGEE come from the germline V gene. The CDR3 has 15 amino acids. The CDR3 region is CASSASGSGDFEQFF. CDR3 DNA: TGTGCCAGCAGCGCCTCGGGTAGCGGGGATTTCGAGCAGTTCTTC.

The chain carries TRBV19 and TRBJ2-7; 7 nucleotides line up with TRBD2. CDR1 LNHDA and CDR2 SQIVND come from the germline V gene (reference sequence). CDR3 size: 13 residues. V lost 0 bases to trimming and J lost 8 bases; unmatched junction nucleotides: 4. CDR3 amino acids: CASSIDQGGQQYF. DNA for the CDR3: TGTGCCAGTAGTATAGATCAGGGAGGGCAGCAGTACTTC.

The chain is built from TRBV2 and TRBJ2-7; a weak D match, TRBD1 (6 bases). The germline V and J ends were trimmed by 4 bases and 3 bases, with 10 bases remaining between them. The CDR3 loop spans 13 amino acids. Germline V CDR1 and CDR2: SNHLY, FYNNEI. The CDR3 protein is CASSGGHFYEQYF. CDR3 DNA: TGTGCCAGCAGTGGGGGACACTTCTACGAGCAGTACTTC.

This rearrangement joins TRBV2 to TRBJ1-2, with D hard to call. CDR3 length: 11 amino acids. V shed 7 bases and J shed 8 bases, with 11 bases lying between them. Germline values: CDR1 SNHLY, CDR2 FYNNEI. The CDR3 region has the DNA TGTGCCAGCAAAAGCCAAGGAGGCTACACCTTC. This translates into CASKSQGGYTF.

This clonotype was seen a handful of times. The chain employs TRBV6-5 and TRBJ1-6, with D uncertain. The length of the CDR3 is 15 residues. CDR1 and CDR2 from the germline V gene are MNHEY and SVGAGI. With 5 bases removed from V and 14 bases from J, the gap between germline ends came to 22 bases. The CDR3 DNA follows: TGTGCCAGCAGTAAAGCACCGCGGACCTCTCCATCCCTCCACTTT. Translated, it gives CASSKAPRTSPSLHF.

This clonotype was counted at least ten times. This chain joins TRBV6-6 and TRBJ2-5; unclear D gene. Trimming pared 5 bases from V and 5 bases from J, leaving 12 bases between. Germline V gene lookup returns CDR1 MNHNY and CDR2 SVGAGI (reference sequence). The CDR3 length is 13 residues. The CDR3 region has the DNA TGTGCCAGCAGTCCCGAGCCCCGGGAGACCCAGTACTTC. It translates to CASSPEPRETQYF.

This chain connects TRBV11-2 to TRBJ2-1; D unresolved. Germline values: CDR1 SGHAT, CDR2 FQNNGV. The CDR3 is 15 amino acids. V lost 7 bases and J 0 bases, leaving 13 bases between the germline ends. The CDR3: CASTADSSSYNEQFF. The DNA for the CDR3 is TGTGCCAGCACCGCCGACTCGAGCTCCTACAATGAGCAGTTCTTC.

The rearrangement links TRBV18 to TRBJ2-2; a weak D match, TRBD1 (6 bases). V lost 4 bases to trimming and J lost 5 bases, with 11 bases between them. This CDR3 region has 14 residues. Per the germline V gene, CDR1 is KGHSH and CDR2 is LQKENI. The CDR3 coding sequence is TGTGCCAGCTCACAAAACAGGGTAACCGGGGAGCTGTTTTTT. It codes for CASSQNRVTGELFF.

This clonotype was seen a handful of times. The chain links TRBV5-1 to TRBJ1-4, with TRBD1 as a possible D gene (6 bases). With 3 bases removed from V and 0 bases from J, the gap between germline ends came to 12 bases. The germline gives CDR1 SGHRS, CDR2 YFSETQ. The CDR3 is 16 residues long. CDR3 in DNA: TGCGCCAGCAGCTCAGGGGCTGTGGCAACTAATGAAAAACTGTTTTTT. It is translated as CASSSGAVATNEKLFF.

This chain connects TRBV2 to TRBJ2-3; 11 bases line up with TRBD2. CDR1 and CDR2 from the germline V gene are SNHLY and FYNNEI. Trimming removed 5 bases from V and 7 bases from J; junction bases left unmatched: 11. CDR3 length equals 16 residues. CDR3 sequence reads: CASSPGTSGSTHTQYF. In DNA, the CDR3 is TGTGCCAGCAGTCCCGGGACTAGCGGTAGTACGCATACGCAGTATTTT.

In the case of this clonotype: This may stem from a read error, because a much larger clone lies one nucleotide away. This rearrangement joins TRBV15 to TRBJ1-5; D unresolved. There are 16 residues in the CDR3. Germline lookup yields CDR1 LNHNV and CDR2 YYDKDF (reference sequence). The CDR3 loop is CATGSFRQGRDQPQHF. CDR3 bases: TGTGCCACCGGCAGTTTTAGGCAAGGACGGGATCAGCCCCAGCATTTT. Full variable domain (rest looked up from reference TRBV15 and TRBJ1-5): DAMVIQNPRYQVTQFGKPVTLSCSQTLNHNVMYWYQQKSSQAPKLLFHYYDKDFNNEADTPDNFQSRRPNTSFCFLDIRSPGLGDTAMYLCATGSFRQGRDQPQHFGDGTRLSIL.

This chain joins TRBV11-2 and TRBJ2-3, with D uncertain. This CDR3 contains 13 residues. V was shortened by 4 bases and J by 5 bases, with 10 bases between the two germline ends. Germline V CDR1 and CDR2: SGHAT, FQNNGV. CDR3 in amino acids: CASSWGLGDTQYF. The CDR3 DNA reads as TGTGCCAGCAGCTGGGGTCTGGGAGATACGCAGTATTTT.

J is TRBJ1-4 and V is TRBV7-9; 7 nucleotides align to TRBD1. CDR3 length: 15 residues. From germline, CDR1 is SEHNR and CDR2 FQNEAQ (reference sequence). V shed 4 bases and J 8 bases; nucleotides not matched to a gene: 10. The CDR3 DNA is TGTGCCAGCAGCTCCGTGACAGGGTTAGGGGAAAAACTGTTTTTT. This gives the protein CASSSVTGLGEKLFF.

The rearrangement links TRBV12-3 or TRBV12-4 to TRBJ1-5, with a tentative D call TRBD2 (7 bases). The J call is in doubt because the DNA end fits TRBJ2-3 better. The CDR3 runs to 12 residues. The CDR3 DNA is TGTGCCAGCCGAAGGGGGGGAGATACGCAGTATTTT. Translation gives CASRRGGDTQYF.

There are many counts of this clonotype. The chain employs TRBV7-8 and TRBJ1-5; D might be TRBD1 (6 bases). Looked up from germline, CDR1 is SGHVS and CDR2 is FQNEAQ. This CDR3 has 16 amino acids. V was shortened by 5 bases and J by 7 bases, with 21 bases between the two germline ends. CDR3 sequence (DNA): TGTGCCAGCAGCACCATCGAAGAACAGGGAGGACAGCCCCAGCATTTT. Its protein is CASSTIEEQGGQPQHF.

CDR3 region: CASSLTSGVHEQYF. For the CDR3, the DNA is TGTGCCAGCAGCTTGACTAGCGGGGTCCACGAGCAGTACTTC. The V gene is TRBV7-2, the J gene TRBJ2-7, with TRBD2 matching over 11 bases. J lost 5 bases, V lost 3 bases, and 3 bases had no gene match. CDR1 is SGHTA and CDR2 is FQGNSA in the germline V gene. This CDR3 contains 14 residues. The full variable domain, rest sourced from reference TRBV7-2 and TRBJ2-7, is GAGVSQSPSNKVTEKGKDVELRCDPISGHTALYWYRQSLGQGLEFLIYFQGNSAPDKSGLPSDRFSAERTGGSVSTLTIQRTQQEDSAVYLCASSLTSGVHEQYFGPGTRLTVT.

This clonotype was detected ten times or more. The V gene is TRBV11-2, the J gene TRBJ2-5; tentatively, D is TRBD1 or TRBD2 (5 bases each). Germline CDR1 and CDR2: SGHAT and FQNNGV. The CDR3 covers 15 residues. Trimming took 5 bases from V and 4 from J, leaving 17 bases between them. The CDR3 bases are TGTGCCAGCAGCCACACCGGGGCGAAGGGAGAGACCCAGTACTTC. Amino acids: CASSHTGAKGETQYF. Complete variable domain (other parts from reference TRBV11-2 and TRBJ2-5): EAGVAQSPRYKIIEKRQSVAFWCNPISGHATLYWYQQILGQGPKLLIQFQNNGVVDDSQLPKDRFSAERLKGVDSTLKIQPAKLEDSAVYLCASSHTGAKGETQYFGPGTRLLVL.

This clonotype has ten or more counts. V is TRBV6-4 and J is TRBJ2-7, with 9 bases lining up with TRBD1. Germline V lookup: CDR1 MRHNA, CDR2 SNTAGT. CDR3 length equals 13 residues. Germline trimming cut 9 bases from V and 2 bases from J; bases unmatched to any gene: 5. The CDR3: CARETGGTYEQYF. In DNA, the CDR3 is TGTGCCAGAGAGACAGGGGGAACCTACGAGCAGTACTTC.